A single sample gave rise to the 3 T cell receptor beta chains below, sequenced in a study of metastatic and nonmetastatic thyroid tumors. No patient had received any treatment before thyroid surgery. MiXCR reprocessed the PCR reads for TCRdb. The top ten clones hold 16% of a sample with about 11,000 clones, around 30% of them seen once. The sequenced sample was tumor tissue. These TCRs come from a female donor with papillary thyroid cancer or a benign thyroid nodule (not recorded which). Some clones in this sample may be carry-over from other donors' samples.

By share, this clone counts as medium-sized. This chain joins TRBV7-8 and TRBJ2-7; 9 bases fit TRBD1. The germline gives CDR1 SGHVS, CDR2 FQNEAQ. J gave up 4 bases and V 6 bases, and 7 bases lay outside the gene matches. The CDR3 length is 14 residues. CDR3 sequence: CASRGDRGWYEQYF. For the CDR3, the DNA is TGTGCCAGCAGAGGCGACAGGGGGTGGTACGAGCAGTACTTC.

The rearrangement links TRBV30 to TRBJ1-1; D is ambiguous. Trimming took off 0 bases at V and 7 bases at J, with 12 bases between the two ends. Germline V CDR1 and CDR2: GTSNPN, SVGIG (reference sequence). The CDR3 sequence is 13 residues long. The DNA of the CDR3 is TGTGCCTGGAGTGTCGCCGATCGGAGTGAAGCTTTCTTT. It specifies CAWSVADRSEAFF.

The gene calls are TRBV4-1 and TRBJ2-2; D is perhaps TRBD2 (5 bases). Germline CDR1 reads MGHRA; CDR2 reads YSYEKL. V gave up 2 bases and J gave up 3 bases, with 10 bases separating them. The CDR3 extends over 15 amino acids. CDR3 DNA sequence: TGCGCCAGCAGCCAAACGGAGCGGTACACCGGGGAGCTGTTTTTT. Translated: CASSQTERYTGELFF.